These 4 T cell receptor beta chains were sequenced from one sample in a study of PD-1 blockade in classical Hodgkin lymphoma. Libraries were prepared by immunoSEQ multiplex PCR; TCRdb keeps only in-frame clonotypes and omits some of them. The sample shows more than 30,000 clones, approximately 86% of them seen only once. Each patient's relapse followed autologous stem cell transplantation, and brentuximab vedotin exposure varied. This specimen consisted of peripheral blood mononuclear cells (PBMCs), obtained before the second cycle of nivolumab. The receptors originated from a human donor with classical Hodgkin lymphoma.

The chain carries TRBV5-6 and TRBJ2-1; 8 bases are a match to TRBD2. CDR1 and CDR2 from the germline V gene are SGHDT and YYEEEE. This CDR3 has 16 amino acids. With 4 bases clipped from V and 9 bases from J, the junction kept 15 bases outside the gene matches. CDR3 bases: TGTGCCAGCAGCCTTGCCGAACCGGGACTAGGTATTGAGCAGTTCTTC. Amino acid sequence: CASSLAEPGLGIEQFF.

The table lists this clone with a few counts. V is TRBV7-8 and J is TRBJ2-7; possibly TRBD1 for D (6 bases). The germline V gene has CDR1 SGHVS and CDR2 FQNEAQ. The CDR3 is made up of 12 amino acids. Trimming took off 6 bases at V and 2 bases at J, with 8 bases between the two ends. CDR3 sequence: CASRGAAYEQYF. CDR3 coding DNA: TGTGCCAGCAGGGGGGCGGCCTACGAGCAGTACTTC.

This chain links TRBV11-3 with TRBJ1-6, with no clear D. Germline CDR1 is SGHNT and CDR2 is YENEEA. This CDR3 has 13 residues. Trimming removed 5 bases from V and 12 bases from J, with 14 bases in between. CDR3 sequence (DNA): TGTGCCAGCAGCAAGTTTATTCGAAAACCCCTCCACTTT. It specifies CASSKFIRKPLHF.

J is TRBJ1-1 and V is TRBV27; TRBD1 is a possible D gene (5 bases). V lost 6 bases and J lost 5, with 16 bases in between. Germline V gene sequence: CDR1 MNHEY, CDR2 SMNVEV (reference sequence). The CDR3 length is 14 residues. As DNA, the CDR3 is TGTGCCAGCAGCACCGGTTGGGAGGGGACTGAAGCTTTCTTT. Protein product: CASSTGWEGTEAFF.